This T cell receptor beta chain was captured in a study of blood T cell repertoires in COVID-19. For the study at large: The United States, Italy and Spain were the sources of the acute and convalescent COVID-19 samples. T cells, B-cell-depleted T cells, or PBMCs provided the cDNA or gDNA that served as material.

Per the original data handling: Nucleated cell number was recorded as an estimate derived from reference gene primer amplification. The table came from immunoSEQ multiplex PCR; TCRdb's copy has only in-frame clones and leaves some out. That table furnishes V, J and clone size, whereas the DNA furnished D and trimming. The sample has more than 85,000 clones, around four fifths seen once. This CDR3 region has 13 residues. V was trimmed by 5 bases and J by 8 bases, leaving 13 bases between them. Germline lookup yields CDR1 SGHVS and CDR2 FNYEAQ. The sample consisted of peripheral blood. The V and J genes are TRBV7-6 and TRBJ2-1; the D gene is possibly TRBD1 (6 bases). The clonotype was recovered from a woman aged 55-69 years with acute or convalescent COVID-19. DNA of the CDR3: TGTGCCAGCAGCAGCGGACAGCCGGATGAGCAGTTCTTC. Amino acid sequence: CASSSGQPDEQFF. The full variable domain, its missing parts supplied by reference TRBV7-6 and TRBJ2-1, is GAGVSQSPRYKVTKRGQDVALRCDPISGHVSLYWYRQALGQGPEFLTYFNYEAQQDKSGLPNDRFSAERPEGSISTLTIQRTEQRDSAMYRCASSSGQPDEQFFGPGTRLTVL.